Listed below are T cell receptor beta chains from one sample, sequenced in a study of Ad26.COV2.S vaccination and SARS-CoV-2 variants. Assay: immunoSEQ multiplex PCR; the TCRdb copy retains only in-frame clones and omits some. This table holds roughly 350,000 clones, roughly 87% found once. Sequenced here: peripheral blood, sampled in a trial of Ad26.COV2.S vaccine versus placebo. The receptors here all came from a person between 18 and 65 years old who received the Ad26.COV2.S COVID-19 vaccine or a placebo. The CDR3 runs from the conserved cysteine through the conserved F or W. Fields, in order: clone size, D gene, J gene, V gene, CDR3 protein, CDR3 DNA. The D gene is left open where the match is weak. Clone size is not always given. Where it is, it says once, few, many or a class for expanded clones.

size: -
D: TRBD2
J: TRBJ2-7
V: TRBV10-3
CDR3: CAISEFNGGAQGQYF
DNA: TGTGCCATCAGTGAGTTTAACGGGGGGGCCCAAGGGCAGTACTTC

size: -
D: -
J: TRBJ1-1
V: TRBV10-3
CDR3: CASGLDEGKNTEAFF
DNA: TGTGCCAGTGGTCTTGATGAGGGTAAGAACACTGAAGCTTTCTTT

size: -
D: -
J: TRBJ1-4
V: TRBV12-3/TRBV12-4
CDR3: CASTRDLNEKLFF
DNA: TGTGCCAGCACAAGGGACCTTAATGAAAAACTGTTTTTT

size: -
D: -
J: TRBJ1-3
V: TRBV5-4
CDR3: CASSFRGGANTIYF
DNA: TGTGCCAGCAGCTTCCGTGGGGGGGCAAACACCATATATTTT

size: -
D: -
J: TRBJ2-5
V: TRBV7-9
CDR3: CASRTEAGEGQETQYF
DNA: TGTGCCAGCAGGACTGAGGCAGGGGAAGGCCAAGAGACCCAGTACTTC

size: -
D: -
J: TRBJ2-3
V: TRBV28
CDR3: CASSFGGSTGTQYF
DNA: TGTGCCAGCAGTTTTGGGGGTTCCACGGGTACGCAGTATTTT

size: -
D: -
J: TRBJ1-1
V: TRBV7-9
CDR3: CASSVLEAFF
DNA: TGTGCCAGCAGCGTACTTGAAGCTTTCTTT

size: -
D: -
J: TRBJ1-2
V: TRBV6-2/TRBV6-3
CDR3: CASSYSSGQLPNYGYTF
DNA: TGTGCCAGCAGTTACTCCTCGGGACAACTGCCTAACTATGGCTACACCTTC

size: -
D: -
J: TRBJ1-1
V: TRBV6-5
CDR3: CASSYSRGRNTEAFF
DNA: TGTGCCAGCAGTTACTCGCGGGGCAGGAACACTGAAGCTTTCTTT

size: -
D: -
J: TRBJ1-4
V: TRBV6-6
CDR3: CASSYARSNEKLFF
DNA: TGTGCCAGCAGTTACGCCAGGAGCAATGAAAAACTGTTTTTT

size: few
D: TRBD1
J: TRBJ1-5
V: TRBV15
CDR3: CATSRGETGPSLQPQHF
DNA: TGTGCCACCAGCAGGGGGGAGACAGGGCCCTCCCTTCAGCCCCAGCATTTT

size: -
D: TRBD1
J: TRBJ2-3
V: TRBV7-3
CDR3: CASSRGQGATDTQYF
DNA: TGTGCCAGCAGCCGTGGACAGGGGGCCACAGATACGCAGTATTTT

size: once
D: -
J: TRBJ2-5
V: TRBV6-6
CDR3: CASSYEGVQETQYF
DNA: TGTGCCAGCAGTTACGAGGGGGTCCAAGAGACCCAGTACTTC

size: -
D: -
J: TRBJ2-6
V: TRBV6-1
CDR3: CASSEMPEGANVLTF
DNA: TGTGCCAGCAGTGAAATGCCAGAGGGGGCCAACGTCCTGACTTTC

size: -
D: TRBD1
J: TRBJ2-7
V: TRBV30
CDR3: CAWSGMGQGYTSEQYF
DNA: TGTGCCTGGAGTGGAATGGGACAGGGGTATACAAGCGAGCAGTACTTC

size: -
D: -
J: TRBJ1-5
V: TRBV19
CDR3: CASSSGGGGNQPQHF
DNA: TGTGCCAGTAGTTCGGGTGGTGGAGGCAATCAGCCCCAGCATTTT

size: -
D: -
J: TRBJ2-6
V: TRBV10-3
CDR3: CAISELSGANVLTF
DNA: TGTGCCATCAGTGAACTCTCTGGGGCCAACGTCCTGACTTTC

size: -
D: -
J: TRBJ1-6
V: TRBV10-3
CDR3: CAIRQGLNSPLHF
DNA: TGTGCCATCAGACAGGGCCTTAATTCACCCCTCCACTTT

size: once
D: TRBD1
J: TRBJ2-5
V: TRBV7-7
CDR3: CASSARTGRLQETQYF
DNA: TGTGCTAGCAGCGCCCGGACAGGGCGACTACAAGAGACCCAGTACTTC

size: -
D: -
J: TRBJ2-3
V: TRBV3-1/TRBV3-2
CDR3: CASSQKLARVTDTQYF
DNA: TGTGCCAGCAGCCAAAAACTAGCAAGGGTCACAGATACGCAGTATTTT

size: -
D: TRBD1
J: TRBJ1-1
V: TRBV4-3
CDR3: CASSQDRGHTEAFF
DNA: TGCGCCAGCAGCCAAGACAGGGGGCACACTGAAGCTTTCTTT

size: -
D: TRBD2
J: TRBJ2-7
V: TRBV4-1
CDR3: CASSRGGTSSYEQYF
DNA: TGCGCCAGCAGCCGCGGGGGGACCAGCTCCTACGAGCAGTACTTC

size: -
D: -
J: TRBJ1-5
V: TRBV14
CDR3: CASSHDRNQPQHF
DNA: TGTGCCAGCAGCCACGACAGAAATCAGCCCCAGCATTTT

size: few
D: -
J: TRBJ1-6
V: TRBV13
CDR3: CASSNRVFDSPLHF
DNA: TGTGCCAGCAGCAACCGCGTCTTCGATTCACCCCTCCACTTT

size: -
D: -
J: TRBJ2-5
V: TRBV11-3
CDR3: CASSESRGQETQYF
DNA: TGTGCCAGCAGCGAGTCCAGGGGACAAGAGACCCAGTACTTC

size: -
D: -
J: TRBJ1-1
V: TRBV3-1/TRBV3-2
CDR3: CASSPPGSNTEAFF
DNA: TGTGCCAGCAGCCCCCCCGGGTCGAACACTGAAGCTTTCTTT

size: -
D: -
J: TRBJ2-7
V: TRBV20-1
CDR3: CSAPRGYEQYF
DNA: TGCAGTGCTCCCAGGGGATACGAGCAGTACTTC

size: few
D: -
J: TRBJ1-2
V: TRBV3-1/TRBV3-2
CDR3: CASSQDAYGYTF
DNA: TGTGCCAGCAGCCAAGATGCCTATGGCTACACCTTC

size: -
D: TRBD1
J: TRBJ2-1
V: TRBV19
CDR3: CASSATGGARNEQFF
DNA: TGTGCCAGTAGTGCGACAGGGGGTGCTCGCAATGAGCAGTTCTTC

size: -
D: -
J: TRBJ2-1
V: TRBV29-1
CDR3: CSAPRENFYNEQFF
DNA: TGCAGCGCCCCCCGAGAGAACTTCTACAATGAGCAGTTCTTC

size: -
D: TRBD1
J: TRBJ1-5
V: TRBV7-2
CDR3: CASSHDRGLGQPQHF
DNA: TGTGCCAGCAGCCACGACAGGGGGCTTGGTCAGCCCCAGCATTTT

size: -
D: -
J: TRBJ1-4
V: TRBV5-1
CDR3: CASSLGTAEKLFF
DNA: TGCGCCAGCAGCTTGGGGACGGCTGAAAAACTGTTTTTT

size: -
D: -
J: TRBJ1-1
V: TRBV7-9
CDR3: CASSFLGGTEAFF
DNA: TGTGCCAGCAGCTTCCTCGGCGGCACTGAAGCTTTCTTT

size: -
D: -
J: TRBJ2-6
V: TRBV9
CDR3: CASSPANSGANVLTF
DNA: TGTGCCAGCAGCCCCGCCAACTCTGGGGCCAACGTCCTGACTTTC

size: -
D: -
J: TRBJ1-1
V: TRBV2
CDR3: CASSEAMVEAFF
DNA: TGTGCCAGCAGTGAAGCGATGGTTGAAGCTTTCTTT

size: -
D: -
J: TRBJ2-7
V: TRBV11-2
CDR3: CASSLDRGYEQYF
DNA: TGTGCCAGCAGCTTAGACAGGGGCTACGAGCAGTACTTC

size: few
D: -
J: TRBJ2-7
V: TRBV5-1
CDR3: CASSPSVSTYEQYF
DNA: TGCGCCAGCAGCCCCTCGGTGAGTACCTACGAGCAGTACTTC

size: once
D: TRBD1
J: TRBJ1-4
V: TRBV15
CDR3: CATSRVDRESLNEKLFF
DNA: TGTGCCACCAGCAGAGTGGACAGGGAATCCCTTAATGAAAAACTGTTTTTT

size: few
D: TRBD1
J: TRBJ2-7
V: TRBV7-4
CDR3: CASSPDRGSYEQYF
DNA: TGTGCCAGCAGCCCCGACAGGGGTTCCTACGAGCAGTACTTC

size: -
D: -
J: TRBJ1-6
V: TRBV10-2
CDR3: CASSESADSPLHF
DNA: TGCGCCAGCAGTGAGTCAGCGGATTCACCCCTCCACTTT

size: -
D: -
J: TRBJ1-1
V: TRBV5-1
CDR3: CASSAVKNTEAFF
DNA: TGCGCCAGCAGCGCTGTGAAGAACACTGAAGCTTTCTTT

size: -
D: -
J: TRBJ1-2
V: TRBV5-1
CDR3: CASRVWSGTNYGYTF
DNA: TGCGCCAGCAGGGTCTGGAGTGGAACTAACTATGGCTACACCTTC